This T cell receptor (beta chain) was sequenced for a study of blood T cell repertoires in COVID-19. CDR1 is MNHEY and CDR2 is SMNVEV in the germline V gene (reference sequence). This CDR3 comprises 15 residues. Between the trimmed V and J ends, which lost 9 bases and 0 bases, there was a span of 15 bases. Profiled with immunoSEQ multiplex PCR; TCRdb holds only in-frame clones, not every one. The profile covers about 280,000 clones, with 75% to 90% appearing a single time and about 2.7% taken by the ten largest. Symptom resolution, clearance, or two negative PCRs marked donors in Cohort 3 as recovered.

The receptor was derived from a woman in her forties or fifties who had recovered from COVID-19. This chain connects TRBV27 to TRBJ2-1; possible D gene TRBD2, 6 bases. Sequenced sample: PBMCs or T cells enriched from blood (not recorded which). The CDR3 spells CASSTGVSSYNEQFF. DNA for the CDR3: TGTGCCAGTTCCACGGGGGTTAGCTCCTACAATGAGCAGTTCTTC.